The T cell receptor beta chain under discussion was sequenced for a study of cytomegalovirus exposure and HLA in healthy donors. J was trimmed by 9 bases and V by 4 bases; bases with no gene match: 2. This CDR3 region has 12 residues. From germline, CDR1 is SEHNR and CDR2 FQNEAQ (reference sequence). Amplification used 60 Vbeta primers and 13 Jbeta primers. TCRdb's table, derived via immunoSEQ multiplex PCR, lists solely in-frame clones and lacks some. The repertoire holds approximately 160,000 clones, 80% to 85% seen once, with roughly 0.99% in the top ten. The chain uses TRBV7-9 and TRBJ2-1; 8 bases map to TRBD2. Material: PBMCs. This receptor was taken from a girl aged 2 to 9 in good health and CMV-seropositive. The CDR3 is CASSYREGEQFF. The CDR3 DNA reads TGTGCCAGCAGCTATCGGGAGGGTGAGCAGTTCTTC.